The next 22 T cell receptor beta chains were all read from a single sample in a study of blood T cells in healthy people across ages. A sample-barcoded 5' primer and a J-beta primer mix were used in a second PCR of roughly 7 to 11 cycles. Via MiXCR, TCRdb re-called the 5' RACE reads, giving one row per CDR3 protein. Of about 1.4 million distinct CDR3 sequences in the sample, approximately 59% were seen once. Sequenced input: blood. These receptors were obtained from a man aged 18 to 30 in good health.

This clonotype was picked up a small number of times. V usage is TRBV10-3 and J usage is TRBJ2-5; TRBD1 aligns across 8 bases. With 4 bases clipped from V and 0 bases from J, the junction kept 10 bases outside the gene matches. The V gene's germline CDR1 is ENHRY and CDR2 SYGVKD. The CDR3 sequence is 17 residues long. CDR3: CAISAPGGGEYQETQYF. The CDR3 nucleotides are TGTGCCATCAGTGCTCCAGGGGGCGGAGAGTACCAAGAGACCCAGTACTTC.

The rearrangement links TRBV27 to TRBJ2-1, with a weak D call TRBD1 (6 bases). The V gene's germline CDR1 is MNHEY and CDR2 SMNVEV (reference sequence). Trimming removed 4 bases at V and 6 bases at J, with 16 bases between. This CDR3 contains 15 residues. The CDR3 bases are TGTGCCAGCAGTTCACCCGCGACAGGTTTCAATGAGCAGTTCTTC. It translates to CASSSPATGFNEQFF.

The V gene is TRBV6-5, the J gene TRBJ2-7; 14 nucleotides match TRBD2. In germline, CDR1 is MNHEY, CDR2 SVGAGI. The CDR3 runs 14 residues. The J segment lost 4 bases and the V segment lost 7 bases, leaving 3 bases of the junction unmatched. The CDR3 reads CASTGLAGGYEQYF. CDR3 sequence (DNA): TGTGCCAGCACCGGACTAGCGGGGGGTTACGAGCAGTACTTC.

The gene calls are TRBV3-1 and TRBJ1-6; 9 positions agree with TRBD1. This CDR3 has 14 amino acids. CDR1 LGHDT and CDR2 YNNKEL come from the germline V gene (reference sequence). J lost 10 bases, V lost 6 bases, and 7 bases had no gene match. This CDR3 reads CASRRTGATSPLHF. The CDR3 coding sequence is TGTGCCAGCAGGCGGACAGGGGCCACCTCACCCCTCCACTTT.

This chain links TRBV7-9 with TRBJ2-3; D not certain. Germline assignment: CDR1 SEHNR and CDR2 FQNEAQ (reference sequence). V dropped 2 bases and J dropped 2 bases, with 14 bases sitting between them. There are 16 residues in the CDR3. CDR3 sequence (DNA): TGTGCCAGCAGCTTATCCCACACAAGTCACACAGATACGCAGTATTTT. Encoded protein: CASSLSHTSHTDTQYF.

This chain connects TRBV6-2 or TRBV6-3 to TRBJ2-1; tentative D call: TRBD2 (7 bases). Trimming removed 8 bases at V and 8 bases at J, with 19 bases between. The CDR3 covers 14 residues. Germline CDR1 MNHEY, CDR2 SVGEGT. CDR3 coding DNA: TGTGCCAGCCTAGGGGGAGGGCCCGGGTATGAGCAGTTCTTC. Its protein is CASLGGGPGYEQFF.

The V call is TRBV6-6, the J call TRBJ1-5; no reliable D call. Deletions cut 7 bases from V and 1 base from J, with 14 bases between. Germline V gene sequence: CDR1 MNHNY, CDR2 SVGAGI (reference sequence). The CDR3 has 15 amino acids. CDR3 residues: CASNPPGLSNQPQHF. CDR3 DNA sequence: TGTGCCAGCAATCCCCCTGGCCTAAGCAATCAGCCCCAGCATTTT.

The rearrangement joins TRBV7-9 to TRBJ1-1, with unresolved D. Germline V gives CDR1 SEHNR, CDR2 FQNEAQ (reference sequence). This CDR3 has 15 amino acids. The ends were cut back, 0 bases at V and 2 bases at J, with 10 bases in the middle. The DNA of the CDR3 is TGTGCCAGCAGCTTAGCAGGACCGACAAACACTGAAGCTTTCTTT. Encoded protein: CASSLAGPTNTEAFF.

V and J are TRBV30 and TRBJ1-1; no clear D gene. The germline V gene has CDR1 GTSNPN and CDR2 SVGIG (reference sequence). This CDR3 comprises 13 residues. Trimming pared 4 bases from V and 0 bases from J, leaving 9 bases between. The CDR3 loop reads CAWNSALNTEAFF. CDR3 coding DNA: TGTGCCTGGAACAGCGCGTTGAACACTGAAGCTTTCTTT. The entire variable domain, with the rest obtained from reference TRBV30 and TRBJ1-1, is as follows: SQTIHQWPATLVQPVGSPLSLECTVEGTSNPNLYWYRQAAGRGLQLLFYSVGIGQISSEVPQNLSASRPQDRQFILSSKKLLLSDSGFYLCAWNSALNTEAFFGQGTRLTVV.

This clonotype has just one count. The rearrangement joins TRBV5-1 to TRBJ2-6; D not certain. Trimming left V 5 bases short and J 0 bases short, with 15 bases between. The length of the CDR3 is 17 residues. Germline lookup yields CDR1 SGHRS and CDR2 YFSETQ. The DNA of the CDR3 is TGCGCCAGCAGTCGTGCCTGGTTTAGCTCTGGGGCCAACGTCCTGACTTTC. Translating gives CASSRAWFSSGANVLTF. Based on the CDR3 plus reference TRBV5-1 and TRBJ2-6, the full variable domain is KAGVTQTPRYLIKTRGQQVTLSCSPISGHRSVSWYQQTPGQGLQFLFEYFSETQRNKGNFPGRFSGRQFSNSRSEMNVSTLELGDSALYLCASSRAWFSSGANVLTFGAGSRLTVL.

The rearrangement joins TRBV9 to TRBJ2-3; D is uncertain. V lost 0 bases, J lost 2 bases, and 10 bases lay in between. The V gene's germline CDR1 is SGDLS and CDR2 YYNGEE. The CDR3 runs to 15 residues. The CDR3 region is CASSVATASTDTQYF. CDR3 nucleotide sequence: TGTGCCAGCAGCGTAGCGACGGCATCCACAGATACGCAGTATTTT.

The chain links TRBV20-1 to TRBJ1-3; no firm D call. The ends were cut back, 3 bases at V and 4 bases at J, with 10 bases in the middle. Germline-derived CDR1 and CDR2 are DFQATT and SNEGSKA (reference sequence). The CDR3 totals 13 residues. CDR3 DNA: TGCAGTGCTAGGGAAGGGATAGGAAACACCATATATTTT. Translated: CSAREGIGNTIYF.

The chain joins TRBV5-1 to TRBJ2-4; D call uncertain. V was trimmed by 4 bases and J by 7 bases, leaving 12 bases between them. Germline V CDR1 and CDR2: SGHRS, YFSETQ. This CDR3 is built from 13 residues. The CDR3 DNA sequence: TGCGCCAGCAGCCCTGAACCCGACAACATTCAGTACTTC. This gives the protein CASSPEPDNIQYF.

The chain couples TRBV7-9 to TRBJ2-7; D may be TRBD2 (6 bases). Trimming shortened V by 5 bases and J by 6 bases, and 14 bases separated the two germline ends. The CDR3 sequence is 13 residues long. Germline V lookup: CDR1 SEHNR, CDR2 FQNEAQ (reference sequence). The CDR3 spells CASSPPGLAEQYF. CDR3 in DNA: TGTGCCAGCAGCCCCCCGGGACTGGCCGAGCAGTACTTC.

This rearrangement joins TRBV18 to TRBJ2-5, with 8 bases lining up with TRBD1. V trimming: 1 base; J trimming: 1 base; junction bases outside the gene matches: 2. The CDR3 covers 15 residues. The germline gives CDR1 KGHSH, CDR2 LQKENI. CDR3 residues: CASSPLGQGQETQYF. CDR3 DNA sequence: TGTGCCAGCTCACCACTAGGACAGGGCCAAGAGACCCAGTACTTC.

This chain links TRBV20-1 with TRBJ2-1, with D possibly TRBD1 on 6 matching bases. CDR1 and CDR2 (germline): DFQATT, SNEGSKA (reference sequence). This CDR3 has 15 amino acids. Trimming cost V 0 bases and J 7 bases, with 16 bases left between them. In DNA form, the CDR3 reads TGCAGTGCTAGAGATGGGCAGGGGTGGGCGAATGAGCAGTTCTTC. It encodes CSARDGQGWANEQFF.

This clonotype was counted between two and nine times. The chain combines TRBV27 with TRBJ2-7; 10 bases fit TRBD1. V gave up 5 bases and J gave up 3 bases; unmatched junction bases: 7. The CDR3 is made up of 15 amino acids. Germline CDR1 is MNHEY and CDR2 is SMNVEV (reference sequence). CDR3 sequence (DNA): TGTGCCAGCAGTCCGACCGGGACAGGGGTCTACGAGCAGTACTTC. Protein product: CASSPTGTGVYEQYF.

This clonotype showed up just a few times. The CDR3 loop reads CASSAVQTYEQYF. CDR3 nucleotides: TGTGCCAGCAGCGCTGTCCAGACCTACGAGCAGTACTTC. This chain joins TRBV7-9 and TRBJ2-7; no firm D call. The CDR3 sequence is 13 residues long. V shed 5 bases and J shed 2 bases, with 10 bases lying between them. From germline, CDR1 is SEHNR and CDR2 FQNEAQ (reference sequence).

CDR3 bases: TGTGCCAGCAGCGTCGCGGGGTTACACTACGAGCAGTACTTC. It yields the protein CASSVAGLHYEQYF. The gene calls are TRBV27 and TRBJ2-5; D possibly corresponds to TRBD2 (6 bases). The J call is doubtful: the DNA matches TRBJ2-7 better. CDR1 and CDR2 from the germline V gene are MNHEY and SMNVEV (reference sequence). This CDR3 has 14 amino acids.

V is TRBV6-5 and J is TRBJ2-5, with D tentatively TRBD1 or TRBD2 (5 bases each). V dropped 2 bases and J dropped 0 bases, with 10 bases sitting between them. CDR3 length: 15 amino acids. Looked up from germline, CDR1 is MNHEY and CDR2 is SVGAGI. CDR3 coding DNA: TGTGCCAGCAGTTACGGGGGACGGAACCAAGAGACCCAGTACTTC. It codes for CASSYGGRNQETQYF.

The genes are TRBV20-1 and TRBJ1-1; a possible D gene is TRBD1 (5 bases). Between the trimmed V and J ends, which lost 8 bases and 1 base, there was a span of 14 bases. From germline, CDR1 is DFQATT and CDR2 SNEGSKA (reference sequence). This CDR3 comprises 13 residues. The CDR3 protein is CSLAGGRNTEAFF. The CDR3 nucleotides are TGCAGTCTGGCCGGGGGACGGAACACTGAAGCTTTCTTT.

The chain carries TRBV6-1 and TRBJ1-1; D is possibly TRBD1 (5 bases). V was pared by 8 bases and J by 1 base, with 14 bases between. CDR1 and CDR2 (germline): MNHNS, SASEGT. This CDR3 region has 14 residues. The CDR3 region has the DNA TGTGCCAGCCGTAACTACGGGGGGAACACTGAAGCTTTCTTT. This sequence encodes CASRNYGGNTEAFF.